The clone carrying this T cell receptor beta chain has only a few counts. The antigen remains unidentified. This entry comes from a study of neoadjuvant nivolumab and ipilimumab in lung cancer. Study in general: Patients got nivolumab 3 mg/kg on days 1, 15 and 29; combination added ipilimumab 1 mg/kg day 1.

Sequencing was performed with immunoSEQ multiplex PCR; in TCRdb, only in-frame clones are kept and a portion is missing. In the table there are some 9,700 clones, roughly four fifths of which are singletons. The study, taken as a whole, reports: From pretherapy to surgery, tumor richness and clonality rose with dual therapy. Resected tumors had greater TCR richness and clonality than uninvolved lung.

Germline assignment: CDR1 KGHSH and CDR2 LQKENI. The CDR3 covers 12 residues. V gave up 3 bases and J gave up 6 bases, with 9 bases separating them. Here the sequenced sample was tumor tissue, taken after neoadjuvant nivolumab, alone or with ipilimumab, at or shortly before surgery. This clonotype originated in an adult with non-small cell lung cancer. Some clones in this sample may be carry-over from other donors' samples. The chain links TRBV18 to TRBJ2-7; D ambiguous. DNA for the CDR3: TGTGCCAGCTCACCTTCTGCCCGCGAGCAGTACTTC. Amino acids: CASSPSAREQYF.